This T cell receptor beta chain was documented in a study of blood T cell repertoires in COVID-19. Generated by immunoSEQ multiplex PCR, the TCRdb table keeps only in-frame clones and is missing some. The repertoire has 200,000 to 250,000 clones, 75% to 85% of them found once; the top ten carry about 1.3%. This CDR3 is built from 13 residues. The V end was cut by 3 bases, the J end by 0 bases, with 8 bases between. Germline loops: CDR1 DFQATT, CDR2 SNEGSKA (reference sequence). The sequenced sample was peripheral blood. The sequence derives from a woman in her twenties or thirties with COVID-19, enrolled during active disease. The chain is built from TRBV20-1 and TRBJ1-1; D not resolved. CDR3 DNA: TGCAGTGCTAGTAATCGGGTGAACACTGAAGCTTTCTTT. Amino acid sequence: CSASNRVNTEAFF.